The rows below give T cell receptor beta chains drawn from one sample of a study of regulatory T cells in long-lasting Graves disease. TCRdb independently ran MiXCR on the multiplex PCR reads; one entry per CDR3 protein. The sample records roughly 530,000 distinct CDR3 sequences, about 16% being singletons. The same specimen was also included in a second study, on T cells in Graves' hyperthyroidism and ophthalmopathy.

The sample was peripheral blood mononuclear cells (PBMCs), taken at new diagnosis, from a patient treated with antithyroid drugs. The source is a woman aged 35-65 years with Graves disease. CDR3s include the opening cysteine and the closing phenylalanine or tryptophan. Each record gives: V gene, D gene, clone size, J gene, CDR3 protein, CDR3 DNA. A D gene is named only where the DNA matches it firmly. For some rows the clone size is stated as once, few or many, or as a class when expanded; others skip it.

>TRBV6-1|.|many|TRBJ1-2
CASSERVAGRETYGYTF
TGTGCCAGCAGTGAAAGGGTGGCTGGCAGGGAAACATATGGCTACACCTTC
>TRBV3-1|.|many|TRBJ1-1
CASSDIRANTEAFF
TGTGCCAGCAGTGACATACGGGCGAACACTGAAGCTTTCTTT
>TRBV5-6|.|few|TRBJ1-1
CASSFQGRRTEAFF
TGTGCCAGCAGCTTTCAGGGCAGGCGGACTGAAGCTTTCTTT
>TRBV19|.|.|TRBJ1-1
CASSDRKRNTEAFF
TGTGCCAGTAGTGACAGGAAGAGGAACACTGAAGCTTTCTTT
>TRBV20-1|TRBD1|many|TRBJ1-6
CSASRDSHSPLHF
TGCAGTGCTAGCCGGGACAGCCATTCACCCCTCCACTTT
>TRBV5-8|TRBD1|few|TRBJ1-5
CASSLDSSGTGNQPQHF
TGTGCCAGCAGCTTGGATAGTAGCGGGACAGGGAATCAGCCCCAGCATTTT
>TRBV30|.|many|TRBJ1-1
CAWSVFEGEAFF
TGTGCCTGGAGTGTGTTTGAAGGTGAAGCTTTCTTT
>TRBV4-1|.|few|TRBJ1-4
CASSQDWPGGNEKLFF
TGCGCCAGCAGCCAAGATTGGCCTGGGGGTAATGAAAAACTGTTTTTT
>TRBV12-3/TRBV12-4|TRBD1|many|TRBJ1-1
CASSSPGTVNF
TGTGCCAGCAGTTCTCCCGGGACAGTAAACTTT
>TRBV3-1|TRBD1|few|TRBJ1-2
CASSQDKPGGSYGYTF
TGTGCCAGCAGCCAAGATAAGCCAGGGGGGAGCTATGGCTACACCTTC
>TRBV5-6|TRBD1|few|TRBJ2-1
CASSLAWGSGGEQFF
TGTGCCAGCAGCTTGGCGTGGGGGTCAGGGGGTGAGCAGTTCTTC
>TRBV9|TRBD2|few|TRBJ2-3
CASSVWAGGGTDTQYF
TGTGCCAGCAGCGTATGGGCGGGGGGTGGCACAGATACGCAGTATTTT
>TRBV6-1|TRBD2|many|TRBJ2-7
CASKRTSGGFSYEQYF
TGTGCCAGCAAGAGAACTAGCGGGGGCTTTTCCTACGAGCAGTACTTC
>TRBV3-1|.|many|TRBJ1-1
CASSQGVKLAAFF
TGTGCCAGCAGCCAAGGTGTCAAACTGGCAGCTTTCTTT
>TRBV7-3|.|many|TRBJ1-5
CASSLILKNAQPQHF
TGTGCCAGCAGCTTAATCCTAAAAAACGCACAGCCCCAGCATTTT
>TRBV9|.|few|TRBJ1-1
CASSPDSSEAFF
TGTGCCAGCAGCCCGGACAGCTCTGAAGCTTTCTTT
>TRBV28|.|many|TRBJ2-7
CASRRTVSYEQYF
TGTGCCAGCAGAAGGACAGTCTCCTACGAGCAGTACTTC
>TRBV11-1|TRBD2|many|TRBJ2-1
CASSRLAGGGEQFF
TGTGCCAGCAGTCGACTAGCGGGGGGGGGTGAGCAGTTCTTC
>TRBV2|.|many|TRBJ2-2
CASKAGRTGELFF
TGTGCCAGCAAGGCAGGGAGAACCGGGGAGCTGTTTTTT
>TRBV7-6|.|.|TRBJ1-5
CASSLGGRSQPQHF
TGTGCCAGCAGCTTAGGGGGGAGGAGCCAGCCCCAGCATTTT
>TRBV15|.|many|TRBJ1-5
CATSPNWPDRLYQPQHF
TGTGCCACCAGCCCAAACTGGCCCGACAGGCTGTATCAGCCCCAGCATTTT
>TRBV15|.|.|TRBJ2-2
CATSSYGIAGELFF
TGTGCCACCAGCTCCTACGGGATCGCCGGGGAGCTGTTTTTT
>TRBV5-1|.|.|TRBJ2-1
CASSFNRGEQFF
TGCGCCAGCAGCTTCAACCGGGGTGAGCAGTTCTTC
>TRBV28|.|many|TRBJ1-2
CASSGGTGKLYGYTF
TGTGCCAGCAGTGGGGGGACGGGGAAACTCTATGGCTACACCTTC
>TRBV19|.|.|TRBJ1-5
CASTVGVSNQPQHF
TGTGCCAGTACCGTCGGGGTCAGCAATCAGCCCCAGCATTTT
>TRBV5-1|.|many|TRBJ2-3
CASSSVGVGDTQYF
TGCGCCAGCAGCTCGGTGGGCGTCGGGGATACGCAGTATTTT
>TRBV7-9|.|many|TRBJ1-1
CASSSPDRTMNTEAFF
TGTGCCAGCAGCTCGCCAGACAGGACGATGAACACTGAAGCTTTCTTT
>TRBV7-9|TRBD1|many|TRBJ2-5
CASSPRTGGWETQYF
TGTGCCAGCAGCCCTCGGACAGGGGGCTGGGAGACCCAGTACTTC
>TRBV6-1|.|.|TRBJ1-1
CASTLKNTEAFF
TGTGCCAGCACACTGAAGAACACTGAAGCTTTCTTT
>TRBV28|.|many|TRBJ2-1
CASSPQGIDEQFF
TGTGCCAGCAGTCCCCAGGGGATCGATGAGCAGTTCTTC
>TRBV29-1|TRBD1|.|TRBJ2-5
CSVEGGRGLIETQYF
TGCAGCGTTGAGGGGGGCAGGGGGCTAATAGAGACCCAGTACTTC
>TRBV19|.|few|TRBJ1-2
CASNDRNNYGYTF
TGTGCCAGTAACGACAGGAATAACTATGGCTACACCTTC
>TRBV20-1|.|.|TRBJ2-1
CSALYGSKSLDEQFF
TGCAGTGCTCTATACGGCAGTAAATCGTTGGATGAGCAGTTCTTC
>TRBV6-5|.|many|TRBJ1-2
CASSYSGWDGRRTF
TGTGCCAGCAGTTACTCGGGGTGGGACGGGCGCCGCACCTTC
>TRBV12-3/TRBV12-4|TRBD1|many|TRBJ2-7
CASSPGTGGGYEQYF
TGTGCCAGCAGTCCCGGGACAGGGGGCGGCTACGAGCAGTACTTC
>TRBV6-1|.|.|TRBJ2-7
CASRTFGGSEQYF
TGTGCCAGCAGGACGTTTGGAGGCTCCGAGCAGTACTTC
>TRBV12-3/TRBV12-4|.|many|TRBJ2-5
CASSFVRDSSETQYF
TGTGCCAGCAGTTTCGTAAGGGATTCGAGCGAGACCCAGTACTTC
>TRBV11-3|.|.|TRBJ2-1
CASSVTGGGLSSYNEQFF
TGTGCCAGCAGCGTGACAGGAGGAGGCCTTAGCTCCTACAATGAGCAGTTCTTC
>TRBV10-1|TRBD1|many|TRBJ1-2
CASSSQGTYGYTF
TGCGCCAGCAGTTCACAGGGGACCTATGGCTACACCTTC
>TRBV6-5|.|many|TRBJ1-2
CASSWPQGRGYTF
TGTGCCAGCAGTTGGCCCCAGGGGAGAGGCTACACCTTC